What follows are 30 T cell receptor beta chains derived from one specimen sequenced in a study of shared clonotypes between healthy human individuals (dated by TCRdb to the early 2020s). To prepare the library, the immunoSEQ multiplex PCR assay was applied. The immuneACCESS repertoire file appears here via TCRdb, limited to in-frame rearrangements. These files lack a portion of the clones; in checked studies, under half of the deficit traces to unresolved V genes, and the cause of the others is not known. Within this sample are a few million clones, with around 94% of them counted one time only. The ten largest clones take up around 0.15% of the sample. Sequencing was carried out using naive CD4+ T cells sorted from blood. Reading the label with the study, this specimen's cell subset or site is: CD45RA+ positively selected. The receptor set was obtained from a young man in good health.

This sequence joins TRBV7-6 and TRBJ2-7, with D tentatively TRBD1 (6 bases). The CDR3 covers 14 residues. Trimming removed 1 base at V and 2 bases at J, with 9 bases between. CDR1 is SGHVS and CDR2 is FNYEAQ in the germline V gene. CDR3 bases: TGTGCCAGCAGCTTAGTCAGGGGCGCCTACGAGCAGTACTTC. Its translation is CASSLVRGAYEQYF.

The CDR3 bases are TGTGCCAGCAGCTTAGCGTGGGGACTCAACTACAATGAGCAGTTCTTC. Translated: CASSLAWGLNYNEQFF. V is TRBV7-2 and J is TRBJ2-1; D might be TRBD2 (6 bases). Between the trimmed V and J ends, which lost 0 bases and 3 bases, there was a span of 12 bases. Germline-derived CDR1 and CDR2 are SGHTA and FQGNSA. The CDR3 sequence is 16 residues long.

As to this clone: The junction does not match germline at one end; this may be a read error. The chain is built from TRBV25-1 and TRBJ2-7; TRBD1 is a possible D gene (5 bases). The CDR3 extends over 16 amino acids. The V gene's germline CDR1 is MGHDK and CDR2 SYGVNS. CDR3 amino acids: CASSESYMTAPYAQYF. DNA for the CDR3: TGTGCCAGCAGTGAATCGTATATGACAGCTCCCTACGCGCAGTACTTC.

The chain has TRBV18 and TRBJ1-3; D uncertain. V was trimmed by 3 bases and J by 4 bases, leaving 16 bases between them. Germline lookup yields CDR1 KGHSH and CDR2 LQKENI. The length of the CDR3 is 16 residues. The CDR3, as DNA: TGTGCCAGCTCACCCGGGCTAGGTAACACCGGAAACACCATATATTTT. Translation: CASSPGLGNTGNTIYF.

CDR3 nucleotides: TGCGCCAGCAGTGAGTCAGCGGAAGGGTCACCCCTCCACTTT. This translates into CASSESAEGSPLHF. The chain couples TRBV10-1 to TRBJ1-6; D is unclear. Germline V CDR1 and CDR2: WNHNN, SYGVQD (reference sequence). Trimming took off 0 bases at V and 10 bases at J, with 10 bases between the two ends. This CDR3 spans 14 amino acids.

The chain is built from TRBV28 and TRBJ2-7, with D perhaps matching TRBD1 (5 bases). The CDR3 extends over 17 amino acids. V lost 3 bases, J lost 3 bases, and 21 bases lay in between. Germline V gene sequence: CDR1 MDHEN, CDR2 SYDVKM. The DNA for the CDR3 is TGTGCCAGCAGTTTGACAGCGCTGGCTATATCCGGCTACGAGCAGTACTTC. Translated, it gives CASSLTALAISGYEQYF.

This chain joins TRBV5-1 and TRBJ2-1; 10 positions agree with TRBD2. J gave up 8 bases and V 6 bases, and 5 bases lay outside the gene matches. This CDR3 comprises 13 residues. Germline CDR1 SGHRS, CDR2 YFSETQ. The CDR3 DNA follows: TGCGCCAGCAACCTAGCGGGAGTGGATGAGCAGTTCTTC. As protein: CASNLAGVDEQFF.

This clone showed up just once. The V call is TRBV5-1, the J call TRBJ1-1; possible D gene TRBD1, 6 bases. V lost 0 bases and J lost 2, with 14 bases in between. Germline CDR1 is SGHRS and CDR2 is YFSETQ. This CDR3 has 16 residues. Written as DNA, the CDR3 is TGCGCCAGCAGCTTGGCCGGGTGGGGGCAAAACACTGAAGCTTTCTTT. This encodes CASSLAGWGQNTEAFF.

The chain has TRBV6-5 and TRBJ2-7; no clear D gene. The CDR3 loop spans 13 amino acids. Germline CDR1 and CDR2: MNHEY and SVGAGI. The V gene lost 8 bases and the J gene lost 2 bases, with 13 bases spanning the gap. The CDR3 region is CASVGDSPYEQYF. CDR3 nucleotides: TGTGCCAGCGTAGGAGACTCCCCCTACGAGCAGTACTTC.

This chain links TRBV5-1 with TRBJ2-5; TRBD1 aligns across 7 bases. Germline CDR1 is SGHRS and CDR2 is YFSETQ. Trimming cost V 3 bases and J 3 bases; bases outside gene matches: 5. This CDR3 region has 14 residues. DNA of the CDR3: TGCGCCAGCAGCTCGGTAGGGACAGAAGAGACCCAGTACTTC. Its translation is CASSSVGTEETQYF.

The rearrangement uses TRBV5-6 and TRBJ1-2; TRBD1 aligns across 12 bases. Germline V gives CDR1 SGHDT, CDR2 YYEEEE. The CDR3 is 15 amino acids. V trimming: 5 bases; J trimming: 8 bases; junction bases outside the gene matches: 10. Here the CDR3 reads CASSSRGQGAGGYTF. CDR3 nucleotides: TGTGCCAGCAGTTCCCGGGGACAGGGGGCGGGAGGCTACACCTTC.

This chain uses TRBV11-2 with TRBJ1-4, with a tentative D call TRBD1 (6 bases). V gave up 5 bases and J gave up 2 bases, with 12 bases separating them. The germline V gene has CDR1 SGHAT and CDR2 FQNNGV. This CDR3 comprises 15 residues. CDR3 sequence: CASSQQGSTNEKLFF. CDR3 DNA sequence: TGTGCCAGCAGCCAACAGGGCTCTACTAATGAAAAACTGTTTTTT.

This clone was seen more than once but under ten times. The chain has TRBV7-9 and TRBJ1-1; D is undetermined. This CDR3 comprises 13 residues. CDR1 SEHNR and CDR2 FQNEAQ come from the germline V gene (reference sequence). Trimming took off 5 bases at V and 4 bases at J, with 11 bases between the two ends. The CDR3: CASSTGPGTEAFF. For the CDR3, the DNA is TGTGCCAGCAGCACCGGACCCGGCACTGAAGCTTTCTTT. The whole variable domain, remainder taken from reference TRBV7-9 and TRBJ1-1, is DTGVSQNPRHKITKRGQNVTFRCDPISEHNRLYWYRQTLGQGPEFLTYFQNEAQLEKSRLLSDRFSAERPKGSFSTLEIQRTEQGDSAMYLCASSTGPGTEAFFGQGTRLTVV.

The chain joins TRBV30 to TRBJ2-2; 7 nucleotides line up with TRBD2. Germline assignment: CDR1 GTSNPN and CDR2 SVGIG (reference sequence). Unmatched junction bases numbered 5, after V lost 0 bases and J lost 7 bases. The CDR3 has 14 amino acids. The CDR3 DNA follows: TGTGCCTGGAGTGTACTAGCGAGGAGCGGGGAGCTGTTTTTT. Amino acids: CAWSVLARSGELFF. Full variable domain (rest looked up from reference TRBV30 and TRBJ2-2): SQTIHQWPATLVQPVGSPLSLECTVEGTSNPNLYWYRQAAGRGLQLLFYSVGIGQISSEVPQNLSASRPQDRQFILSSKKLLLSDSGFYLCAWSVLARSGELFFGEGSRLTVL.

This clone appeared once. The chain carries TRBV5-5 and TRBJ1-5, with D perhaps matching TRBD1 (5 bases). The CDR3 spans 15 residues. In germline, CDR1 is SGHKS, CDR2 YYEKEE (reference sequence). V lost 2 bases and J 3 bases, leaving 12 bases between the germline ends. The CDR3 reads CASSLMGVTNQPQHF. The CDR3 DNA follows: TGTGCCAGCAGCTTAATGGGGGTTACCAATCAGCCCCAGCATTTT.

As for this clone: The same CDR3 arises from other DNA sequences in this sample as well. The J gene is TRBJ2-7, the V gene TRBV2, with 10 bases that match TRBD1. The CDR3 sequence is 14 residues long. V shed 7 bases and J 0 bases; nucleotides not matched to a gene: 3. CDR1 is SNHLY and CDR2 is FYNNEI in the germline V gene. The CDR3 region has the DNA TGTGCCAGCAACCGGGACAGGGGCTCCTACGAGCAGTACTTC. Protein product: CASNRDRGSYEQYF.

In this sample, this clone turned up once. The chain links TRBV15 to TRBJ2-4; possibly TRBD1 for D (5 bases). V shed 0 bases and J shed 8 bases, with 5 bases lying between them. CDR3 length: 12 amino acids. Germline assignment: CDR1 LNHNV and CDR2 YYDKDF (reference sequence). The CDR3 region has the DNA TGTGCCACCAGCAGAGACAGGGACATTCAGTACTTC. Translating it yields CATSRDRDIQYF.

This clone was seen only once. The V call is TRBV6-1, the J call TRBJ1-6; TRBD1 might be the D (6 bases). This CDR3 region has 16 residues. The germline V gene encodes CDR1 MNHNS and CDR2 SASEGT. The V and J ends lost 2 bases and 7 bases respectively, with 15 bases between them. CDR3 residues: CASSEQQGIFNSPLHF. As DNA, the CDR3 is TGTGCCAGCAGTGAACAACAGGGCATCTTCAATTCACCCCTCCACTTT.

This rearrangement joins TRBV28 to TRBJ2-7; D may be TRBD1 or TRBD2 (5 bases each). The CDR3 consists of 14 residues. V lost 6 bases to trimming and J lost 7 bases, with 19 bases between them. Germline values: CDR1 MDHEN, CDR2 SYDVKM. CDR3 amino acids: CASRLGTAAREQYF. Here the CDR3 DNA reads TGTGCCAGCAGACTCGGGACCGCCGCTCGAGAGCAGTACTTC.

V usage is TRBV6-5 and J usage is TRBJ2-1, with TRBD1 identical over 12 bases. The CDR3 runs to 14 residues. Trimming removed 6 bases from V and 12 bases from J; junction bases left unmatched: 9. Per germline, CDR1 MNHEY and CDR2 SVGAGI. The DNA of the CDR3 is TGTGCCAGCAGGCCGGGACAGGGGGCCTGGGGGCAGTTCTTC. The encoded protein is CASRPGQGAWGQFF.

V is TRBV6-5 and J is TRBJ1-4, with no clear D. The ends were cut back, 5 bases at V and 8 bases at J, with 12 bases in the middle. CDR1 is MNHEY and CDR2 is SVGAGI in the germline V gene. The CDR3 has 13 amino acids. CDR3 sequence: CASSGVSTEKLFF. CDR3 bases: TGTGCCAGCAGTGGAGTATCGACCGAAAAACTGTTTTTT.

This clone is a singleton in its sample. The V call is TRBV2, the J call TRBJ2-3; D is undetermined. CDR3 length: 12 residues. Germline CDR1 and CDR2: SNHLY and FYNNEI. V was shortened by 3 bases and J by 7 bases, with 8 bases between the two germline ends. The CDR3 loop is CASSESEHTQYF. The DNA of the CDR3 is TGTGCCAGCAGTGAGTCCGAACATACGCAGTATTTT. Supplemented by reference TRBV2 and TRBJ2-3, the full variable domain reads EPEVTQTPSHQVTQMGQEVILRCVPISNHLYFYWYRQILGQKVEFLVSFYNNEISEKSEIFDDQFSVERPDGSNFTLKIRSTKLEDSAMYFCASSESEHTQYFGPGTRLTVL.

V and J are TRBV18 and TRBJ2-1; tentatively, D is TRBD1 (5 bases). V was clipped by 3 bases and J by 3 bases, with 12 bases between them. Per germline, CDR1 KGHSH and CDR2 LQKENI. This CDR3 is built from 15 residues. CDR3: CASSPETENYNEQFF. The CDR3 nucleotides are TGTGCCAGCTCACCCGAGACAGAGAACTACAATGAGCAGTTCTTC.

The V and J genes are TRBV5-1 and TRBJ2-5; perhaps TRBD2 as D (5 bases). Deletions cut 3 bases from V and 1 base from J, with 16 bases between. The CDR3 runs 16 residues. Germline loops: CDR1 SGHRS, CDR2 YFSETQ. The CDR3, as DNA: TGCGCCAGCAGCTCGGGGTCCGGGCTGGGCCAAGAGACCCAGTACTTC. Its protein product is CASSSGSGLGQETQYF.

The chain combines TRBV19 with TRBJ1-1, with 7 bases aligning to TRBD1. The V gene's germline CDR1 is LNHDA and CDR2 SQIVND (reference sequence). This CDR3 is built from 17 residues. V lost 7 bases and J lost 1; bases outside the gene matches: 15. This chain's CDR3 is CASTVSPGTVSNTEAFF. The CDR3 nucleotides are TGTGCCAGTACCGTCTCACCCGGGACAGTTTCGAACACTGAAGCTTTCTTT.

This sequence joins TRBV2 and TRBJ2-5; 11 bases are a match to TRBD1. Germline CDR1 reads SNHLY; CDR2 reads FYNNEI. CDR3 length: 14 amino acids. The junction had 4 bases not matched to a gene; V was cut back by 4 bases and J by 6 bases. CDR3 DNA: TGTGCCAGCAGTGGGACAGGGGGCATTAAGACCCAGTACTTC. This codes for CASSGTGGIKTQYF.

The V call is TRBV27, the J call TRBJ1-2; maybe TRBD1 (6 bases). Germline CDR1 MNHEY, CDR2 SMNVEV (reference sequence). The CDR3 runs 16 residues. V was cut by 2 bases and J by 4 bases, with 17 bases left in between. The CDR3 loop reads CASSLLGGRPGYGYTF. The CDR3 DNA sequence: TGTGCCAGCAGTTTACTGGGGGGCCGGCCGGGCTATGGCTACACCTTC.

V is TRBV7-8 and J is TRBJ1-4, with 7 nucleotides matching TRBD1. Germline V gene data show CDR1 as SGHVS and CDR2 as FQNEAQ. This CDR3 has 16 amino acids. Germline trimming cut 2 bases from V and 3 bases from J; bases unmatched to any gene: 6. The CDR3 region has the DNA TGTGCCAGCAGCTTATTTAAGGGACAGCCTAATGAAAAACTGTTTTTT. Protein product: CASSLFKGQPNEKLFF.

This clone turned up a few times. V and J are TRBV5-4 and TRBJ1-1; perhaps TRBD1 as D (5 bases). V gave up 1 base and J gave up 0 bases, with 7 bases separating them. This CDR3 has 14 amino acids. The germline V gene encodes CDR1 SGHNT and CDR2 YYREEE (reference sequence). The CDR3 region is CASSLKGVNTEAFF. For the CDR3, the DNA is TGTGCCAGCAGCTTGAAAGGGGTGAACACTGAAGCTTTCTTT.

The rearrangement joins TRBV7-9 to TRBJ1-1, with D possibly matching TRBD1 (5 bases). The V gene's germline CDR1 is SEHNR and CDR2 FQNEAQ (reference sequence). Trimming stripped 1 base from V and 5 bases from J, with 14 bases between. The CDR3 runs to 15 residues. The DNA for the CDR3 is TGTGCCAGCAGCTTAGTCCCGACAGTTGGGACTGAAGCTTTCTTT. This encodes CASSLVPTVGTEAFF.